The clone carrying this TCR beta chain was recorded at least ten times. The CDR3 is 16 amino acids. The ends were cut back, 4 bases at V and 3 bases at J, with 17 bases in the middle. Germline V gene sequence: CDR1 SGHVS, CDR2 FQNEAQ. TCRdb fed the RACE reads into MiXCR, producing one record per CDR3 protein. The sample lists approximately 72,000 distinct CDR3 sequences; over 8.5% were seen once. This sample's time point: patch test 3, about 24 weeks after DPC sensitization. The treatment here: therapeutic diphenylcyclopropenone sensitization with weekly scalp DPC. The donor pool consisted of alopecia patients aged 18 to 70 years, considered suitable for DPC. This record belongs to a study of human T cells and chemical hapten exposure.

The TCR sequence derives from a woman aged 45-65 years with alopecia areata. Some clones in this sample may be carry-over from other donors' samples. The sequences come from whole blood, collected in connection with sensitization to the hapten diphenylcyclopropenone (DPC). The chain joins TRBV7-8 to TRBJ2-3; D is perhaps TRBD1 or TRBD2 (6 bases each). The CDR3 loop reads CASSSTWGAGTDTQYF. Written as DNA, the CDR3 is TGTGCCAGCAGCTCCACTTGGGGGGCCGGGACAGATACGCAGTATTTT.